The source of this TCR beta chain is a study of beta chain features in type 1 diabetes. Study summary: Healthy donors and patients had similar age, gender and cell yields.

V shed 0 bases and J shed 5 bases, with 10 bases lying between them. This CDR3 comprises 15 residues. Germline CDR1 ENHRY, CDR2 SYGVKD. Stem cell-like memory, regulatory, central memory and naive CD4+ cells were sorted via CD45RO/CCR7/CD25/CD127/CD95/CD27. This clone was counted only a few times. Its cognate antigen is unknown. Regarding the study as a whole: TCRB CDR3s from Type 1 diabetes patients were moderately but significantly shorter in all four CD4+ subsets.

The study reverse transcribed the entire isolated RNA, so it sequenced expressed TCRB transcripts. Data came from immunoSEQ multiplex PCR; TCRdb stores just in-frame clones and leaves some out. This table has 810,000 or so clones, 15% to 20% appearing once. This TCR was sampled from a woman aged 18 to 35 in good health. The chain joins TRBV10-3 to TRBJ2-2; D uncertain. Material: naive CD4+ T cells from blood. CDR3 DNA: TGTGCCATCAGTGAGTCGGAATTTGTAACCGGGGAGCTGTTTTTT. Its protein is CAISESEFVTGELFF.